The T cell receptor beta chain described here comes from a study of CXCR3-negative and CXCR3-positive naive CD8 T cells. CDR1 is LGHNA, CDR2 YNFKEQ, per germline. This CDR3 comprises 15 residues. The authors gated naive CD8+ T cells as CD45RO-CCR7+CD27+CD95-. Whole-study results and caveats: CD5 surface expression was similar among naive subsets, and TCR strength was estimated by inference from TRB CDR3 properties. The study found more hydrophobic TRB CDR3s in CXCR3-positive naive cells than in CXCR3-negative naive cells. Diversity was high in both naive subsets and much lower in memory cells.

Each TRB cDNA library was prepared by 5' RACE (with UMI labels). TCRdb reprocessed the 5' RACE reads; each CDR3 protein has one entry and no DNA is given. The sample table sets out some 110,000 distinct CDR3 sequences. Concerning this clonotype itself: Its antigen is currently unknown.

The sequence came from a human donor in good health. Some clones in this sample may be carry-over from other donors' samples. The chain links TRBV4-2 to TRBJ2-7; there is no DNA to check the TCRdb D call of TRBD1. The sample taken for sequencing was naive CXCR3+ CD8+ T cells from blood. Described subset: CD45RO-CCR7+CD27+CD95- naive CD8+ T cells expressing CXCR3 (TNR3+). CDR3: CASSLGTGATYEQYF.